This T cell receptor beta chain comes out of a study of spatial heterogeneity in lung cancer. Many counts were recorded for this clonotype. The CDR3 runs 15 residues. Per germline, CDR1 MDHEN and CDR2 SYDVKM. Unmatched junction bases numbered 5, after V lost 5 bases and J lost 7 bases. Every TCR cDNA molecule carried a tag that served as a unique molecular identifier. TCRdb itself ran the 5' RACE reads through MiXCR, one entry per CDR3 protein. This sample yields 9,500 to 14,000 distinct CDR3 sequences, of which 3.7% are seen a single time; under 60% belongs to the top ten. Time point defined: sample taken at primary tumor resection. No cell sorting; template was whole RNA from tumor, lung tissue or PBMC.

Sequencing used PBMCs, obtained at surgery. The origin of this receptor is a female donor with early-stage non-small cell lung cancer. V gene TRBV28 combines with J gene TRBJ2-2; 12 bases match TRBD2. The CDR3 protein is CASSLGLAGDGELFF. The CDR3 DNA follows: TGTGCCAGCAGTCTGGGACTAGCGGGCGACGGGGAGCTGTTTTTT.